Sequencing of this T cell receptor beta chain was carried out in a study of vaccination effects on CD4 cells after COVID-19. Libraries were prepared by immunoSEQ multiplex PCR; TCRdb keeps only in-frame clonotypes and omits some of them. The data contain approximately 30,000 clones, over 60% of them singletons. The V gene lost 8 bases and the J gene lost 0 bases, with 11 bases spanning the gap. The CDR3 is 13 amino acids. With the ViraFEST assay, the study expanded antigen-specific CD4+ T cells using viral peptide pools, then sequenced them. Following culture for approximately ten days, CD4+ T cells were isolated. BNT162b2 vaccine or mRNA-1273 vaccine was given to participants in two doses. Details on this clone: Its antigen is not identified.

The sequencing here drew on CD4+ T cells from PBMCs cultured with SARS-CoV-2 spike peptides, taken after COVID-19 vaccination. This chain links TRBV12-3 or TRBV12-4 with TRBJ2-7; perhaps D is TRBD1 or TRBD2 (6 bases each). The TCR sequence derives from a human donor who received a COVID-19 vaccine. CDR3 residues: CASGGRPSYEQYF. The CDR3 bases are TGTGCCAGCGGGGGGCGGCCCTCCTACGAGCAGTACTTC.